The 14 T cell receptor beta chains given below trace back to one sample, sequenced in a study of cytomegalovirus exposure and HLA in healthy donors. The method was immunoSEQ multiplex PCR; TCRdb's version includes in-frame clones alone and lacks a portion of them. The sample yields 110,000 or so clones, around 82% seen once. The sample was PBMCs. These receptors were taken from a woman younger than 30 in good health and CMV-seronegative.

In its sample, this clone was seen a few times. V usage is TRBV18 and J usage is TRBJ2-5; 7 nucleotides align to TRBD1. V trimming: 4 bases; J trimming: 1 base; junction bases outside the gene matches: 3. Germline V gene sequence: CDR1 KGHSH, CDR2 LQKENI. This CDR3 contains 14 residues. Written as DNA, the CDR3 is TGTGCCAGCTCACTAGGACAGGCCCAAGAGACCCAGTACTTC. Its protein is CASSLGQAQETQYF.

The V and J genes are TRBV27 and TRBJ1-2, with D possibly being TRBD1 (5 bases). The length of the CDR3 is 14 residues. The V end was cut by 5 bases, the J end by 0 bases, with 10 bases between. Germline V lookup: CDR1 MNHEY, CDR2 SMNVEV (reference sequence). CDR3 protein: CASSALTANYGYTF. CDR3 sequence (DNA): TGTGCCAGCAGTGCTCTGACAGCTAACTATGGCTACACCTTC.

There are a few counts of this clone. The genes are TRBV11-3 and TRBJ2-7; possible D gene TRBD1, 6 bases. V was clipped by 4 bases and J by 5 bases, with 15 bases between them. CDR1 and CDR2 from the germline V gene are SGHNT and YENEEA. The CDR3 has 14 amino acids. The CDR3 region has the DNA TGTGCCAGCAGCTCGGGGTACAGGGATAACGAGCAGTACTTC. This codes for CASSSGYRDNEQYF.

In nucleotides, the CDR3 is TGTGCCAGCAGCGTAGAAGGGGGCCCGGATCAGCCCCAGCATTTT. Protein: CASSVEGGPDQPQHF. The V call is TRBV9, the J call TRBJ1-5, with 7 positions matching TRBD1. The length of the CDR3 is 15 residues. CDR1 is SGDLS, CDR2 YYNGEE, per germline. The junction had 5 bases not matched to a gene; V was cut back by 0 bases and J by 5 bases.

J is TRBJ1-1 and V is TRBV6-6; no clear D. Trimming took off 5 bases at V and 1 base at J, with 11 bases between the two ends. The CDR3 is 14 residues long. Germline CDR1 MNHNY, CDR2 SVGAGI (reference sequence). CDR3 loop: CASSTAAGNTEAFF. In nucleotides, the CDR3 is TGTGCCAGCAGTACGGCAGCAGGGAACACTGAAGCTTTCTTT.

The J gene is TRBJ2-5, the V gene TRBV2; 9 nucleotides match TRBD2. Per the germline V gene, CDR1 is SNHLY and CDR2 is FYNNEI. This CDR3 region has 15 residues. Losses at the gene ends were 6 bases for V and 5 bases for J; bases not matched to a gene: 10. The CDR3 nucleotides are TGTGCCAGCAGCCTTGGGGTAGCGGGGGCGGAGACCCAGTACTTC. This translates into CASSLGVAGAETQYF.

This clone showed up just once. This CDR3 reads CASSLLAGVSNSPLHF. The CDR3 nucleotides read TGTGCCAGCAGCTTATTAGCAGGGGTGAGCAATTCACCCCTCCACTTT. The chain couples TRBV13 to TRBJ1-6; D perhaps matches TRBD1 (6 bases). Per germline, CDR1 PRHDT and CDR2 FYEKMQ (reference sequence). The germline V and J ends were trimmed by 2 bases and 7 bases, with 15 bases remaining between them. The length of the CDR3 is 16 residues. Variable domain in full (rest from reference TRBV13 and TRBJ1-6): AAGVIQSPRHLIKEKRETATLKCYPIPRHDTVYWYQQGPGQDPQFLISFYEKMQSDKGSIPDRFSAQQFSDYHSELNMSSLELGDSALYFCASSLLAGVSNSPLHFGNGTRLTVT.

The rearrangement uses TRBV27 and TRBJ2-7; D ambiguous. The CDR3 consists of 15 residues. Germline values: CDR1 MNHEY, CDR2 SMNVEV (reference sequence). Between the trimmed V and J ends, which lost 5 bases and 7 bases, there was a span of 21 bases. CDR3 nucleotide sequence: TGTGCCAGCAGTCAAACCTTCGGGTCCCGAGGAGAGCAGTACTTC. Amino acids: CASSQTFGSRGEQYF.

The chain employs TRBV5-1 and TRBJ2-7, with 7 bases lining up with TRBD1. J lost 0 bases, V lost 0 bases, and 9 bases had no gene match. Looked up from germline, CDR1 is SGHRS and CDR2 is YFSETQ. The CDR3 is made up of 17 amino acids. The CDR3 region is CASSLGRKTGNSYEQYF. The CDR3 nucleotides read TGCGCCAGCAGCTTGGGGCGGAAGACAGGGAACTCCTACGAGCAGTACTTC.

There are a few counts of this clone. V usage is TRBV5-4 and J usage is TRBJ1-1, with 9 bases fitting TRBD1. The germline V gene encodes CDR1 SGHNT and CDR2 YYREEE (reference sequence). J lost 5 bases, V lost 10 bases, and 6 bases had no gene match. The length of the CDR3 is 12 residues. In DNA form, the CDR3 reads TGTGCCGAACAGGGGGCGGGGACTGAAGCTTTCTTT. It specifies CAEQGAGTEAFF.

The chain combines TRBV6-6 with TRBJ2-7; D may be TRBD2 (6 bases). Germline V gene data show CDR1 as MNHNY and CDR2 as SVGAGI (reference sequence). Trimming shortened V by 7 bases and J by 1 base, and 14 bases separated the two germline ends. CDR3 length: 14 amino acids. The CDR3 DNA reads TGTGCCAGCATGTCCTTCGGGGGTTCCTACGAGCAGTACTTC. Translation: CASMSFGGSYEQYF.

The chain is built from TRBV5-1 and TRBJ1-1; TRBD1 matches at 9 bases. Trimming took 0 bases from V and 4 from J; bases not matched to a gene: 10. CDR1 and CDR2 (germline): SGHRS, YFSETQ. The CDR3 has 17 residues. The chain's CDR3 is CASSLGRLTGGGTEAFF. The CDR3 DNA is TGCGCCAGCAGCTTGGGGCGCCTCACAGGGGGCGGCACTGAAGCTTTCTTT. The whole variable domain, filled in from reference TRBV5-1 and TRBJ1-1, reads KAGVTQTPRYLIKTRGQQVTLSCSPISGHRSVSWYQQTPGQGLQFLFEYFSETQRNKGNFPGRFSGRQFSNSRSEMNVSTLELGDSALYLCASSLGRLTGGGTEAFFGQGTRLTVV.

CDR3 coding DNA: TGTGCCAGCAGCTTATCGGGCACAGATACGCAGTATTTT. Translated, it gives CASSLSGTDTQYF. This chain links TRBV13 with TRBJ2-3; D is unclear. Germline CDR1 PRHDT, CDR2 FYEKMQ (reference sequence). Trimming pared 2 bases from V and 1 base from J, leaving 4 bases between. The CDR3 runs to 13 residues.

CDR3 region: CASSLGPLDRGDQPQHF. In nucleotides, the CDR3 is TGCGCCAGCAGCTTGGGCCCCCTCGACAGGGGTGATCAGCCCCAGCATTTT. The V gene is TRBV5-1, the J gene TRBJ1-5; 8 bases fit TRBD1. V shed 0 bases, J shed 5 bases, and the junction held 10 bases outside the gene matches. This CDR3 is 17 amino acids long. The V gene's germline CDR1 is SGHRS and CDR2 YFSETQ. Filled out from reference TRBV5-1 and TRBJ1-5, the complete variable domain reads KAGVTQTPRYLIKTRGQQVTLSCSPISGHRSVSWYQQTPGQGLQFLFEYFSETQRNKGNFPGRFSGRQFSNSRSEMNVSTLELGDSALYLCASSLGPLDRGDQPQHFGDGTRLSIL.